This record looks at one T cell receptor beta chain sequence and its context. Its antigen is unidentified. This CDR3 comprises 16 residues. V was pared by 0 bases and J by 5 bases, with 15 bases between. Germline lookup yields CDR1 SGHNT and CDR2 YYREEE (reference sequence). The authors split each subset's genomic DNA evenly across several immunoSEQ plates. Sequencing used immunoSEQ multiplex PCR; TCRdb keeps in-frame clones, though not all of them. The sample has a few million clones; nearly 97% are singletons. This record belongs to a study of shared clonotypes between healthy human individuals. General study results and limits: Compared with memory subsets, naive subsets generally had larger estimated richness.

The V call is TRBV5-4, the J call TRBJ2-1, with D maybe TRBD2 (7 bases). Sequenced: naive CD4+ T cells sorted from blood. Subset denoted: CD45RA+ positively selected. This TCR was sampled from a man between 18 and 35 years old in good health. Here the CDR3 DNA reads TGTGCCAGCAGCTTGGTGTCCAGGGGAGGGAACAATGAGCAGTTCTTC. Translating it yields CASSLVSRGGNNEQFF. The full variable domain, rest sourced from reference TRBV5-4 and TRBJ2-1, is ETGVTQSPTHLIKTRGQQVTLRCSSQSGHNTVSWYQQALGQGPQFIFQYYREEENGRGNFPPRFSGLQFPNYSSELNVNALELDDSALYLCASSLVSRGGNNEQFFGPGTRLTVL.